This T cell receptor beta chain was retrieved from a study of cytomegalovirus exposure and HLA in healthy donors. Study as a whole: Among several hundred genotyped donors, roughly 81% fell in the Caucasian-associated ancestry cluster. Study-level findings and limits: Indistinguishable V segments, including TRBV6-2 and TRBV6-3, were excluded. A link between a missense DCLRE1C variant and TCR beta V- and J-gene trimming emerged from a later analysis. Accounts indicate the classifier identified cytomegalovirus status with strong specificity and sensitivity.

Germline assignment: CDR1 SGHNT and CDR2 YYREEE (reference sequence). Germline trimming cut 4 bases from V and 6 bases from J; bases unmatched to any gene: 11. This CDR3 region has 16 residues. 60 Vbeta and 13 Jbeta primers were used in PCR. Some clones are missing from TCRdb's copy, which holds only in-frame ones; the method was immunoSEQ multiplex PCR. This table holds around 200,000 clones, approximately 80% found once. About this clone: Its antigen is currently unknown.

The TCR originated in a man in his forties in good health and CMV-seronegative. The chain links TRBV5-4 to TRBJ2-1; the match to TRBD2 covers 9 bases. The sequenced material came from PBMCs. The CDR3: CASSHGREGPVNEQFF. DNA for the CDR3: TGTGCCAGCAGCCACGGGCGGGAGGGCCCAGTCAATGAGCAGTTCTTC.